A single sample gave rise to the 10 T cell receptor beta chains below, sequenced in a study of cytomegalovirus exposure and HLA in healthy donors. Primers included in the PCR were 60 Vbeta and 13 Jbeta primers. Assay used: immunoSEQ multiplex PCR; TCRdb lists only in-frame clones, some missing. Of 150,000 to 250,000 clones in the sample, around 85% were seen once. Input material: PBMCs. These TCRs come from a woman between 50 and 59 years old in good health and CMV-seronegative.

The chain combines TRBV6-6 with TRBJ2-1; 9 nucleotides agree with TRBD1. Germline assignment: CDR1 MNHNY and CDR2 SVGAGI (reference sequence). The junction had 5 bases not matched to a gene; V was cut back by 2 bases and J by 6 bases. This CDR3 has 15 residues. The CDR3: CASSYRDRVVNEQFF. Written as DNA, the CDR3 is TGTGCCAGCAGTTACCGGGACAGGGTCGTCAATGAGCAGTTCTTC.

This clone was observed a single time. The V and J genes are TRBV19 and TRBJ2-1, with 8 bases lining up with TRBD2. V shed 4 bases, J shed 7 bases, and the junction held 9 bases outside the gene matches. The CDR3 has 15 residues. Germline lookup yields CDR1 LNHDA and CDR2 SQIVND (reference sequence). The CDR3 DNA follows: TGTGCCAGTAGTAATTCCGGGAGGGCCGGAAATGAGCAGTTCTTC. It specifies CASSNSGRAGNEQFF.

DNA of the CDR3: TGTGCCAGCAGTGCACGAGCCTCGGGACAGGGGATTGCCTACGAGCAGTACTTC. This encodes CASSARASGQGIAYEQYF. The chain joins TRBV6-1 to TRBJ2-7; 10 bases fit TRBD1. The CDR3 spans 18 residues. The V and J ends lost 4 bases and 2 bases, in that order; junction bases with no gene match: 14. Germline assignment: CDR1 MNHNS and CDR2 SASEGT.

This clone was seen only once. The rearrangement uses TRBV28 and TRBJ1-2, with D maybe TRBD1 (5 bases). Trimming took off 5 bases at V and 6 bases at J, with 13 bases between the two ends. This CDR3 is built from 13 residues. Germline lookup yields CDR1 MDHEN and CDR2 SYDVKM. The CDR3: CASSRTPPNGYTF. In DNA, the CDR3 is TGTGCCAGCAGTCGGACACCCCCCAATGGCTACACCTTC.

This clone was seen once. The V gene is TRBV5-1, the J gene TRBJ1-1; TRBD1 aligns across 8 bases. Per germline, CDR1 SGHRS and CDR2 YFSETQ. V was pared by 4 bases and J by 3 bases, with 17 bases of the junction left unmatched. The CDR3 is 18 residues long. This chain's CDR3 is CASSPGTGRFFPDTEAFF. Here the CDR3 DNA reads TGCGCCAGCAGCCCAGGGACAGGTAGGTTTTTCCCGGACACTGAAGCTTTCTTT. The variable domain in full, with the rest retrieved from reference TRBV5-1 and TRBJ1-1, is KAGVTQTPRYLIKTRGQQVTLSCSPISGHRSVSWYQQTPGQGLQFLFEYFSETQRNKGNFPGRFSGRQFSNSRSEMNVSTLELGDSALYLCASSPGTGRFFPDTEAFFGQGTRLTVV.

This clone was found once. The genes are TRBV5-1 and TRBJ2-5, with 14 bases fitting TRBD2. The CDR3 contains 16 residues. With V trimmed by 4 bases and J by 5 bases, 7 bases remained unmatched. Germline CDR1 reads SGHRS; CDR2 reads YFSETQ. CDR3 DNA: TGCGCCAGCAGCCCCGGGACTAGCGGGAGCGGGGAGACCCAGTACTTC. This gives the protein CASSPGTSGSGETQYF.

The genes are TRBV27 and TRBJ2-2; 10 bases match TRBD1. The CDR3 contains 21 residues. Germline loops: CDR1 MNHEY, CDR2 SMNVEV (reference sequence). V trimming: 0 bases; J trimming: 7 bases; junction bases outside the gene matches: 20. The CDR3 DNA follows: TGTGCCAGCAGTTTATCGAGTGAGACAGGGGGCGTCGTTAAATCTGGCGGGGAGCTGTTTTTT. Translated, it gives CASSLSSETGGVVKSGGELFF.

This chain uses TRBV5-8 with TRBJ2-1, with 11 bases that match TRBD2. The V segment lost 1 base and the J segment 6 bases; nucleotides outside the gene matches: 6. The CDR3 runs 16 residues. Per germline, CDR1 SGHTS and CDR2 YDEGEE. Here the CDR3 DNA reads TGTGCCAGCAGCTTGAGCCTAGCGGGAGGTGGCAATGAGCAGTTCTTC. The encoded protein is CASSLSLAGGGNEQFF.

CDR3 sequence: CASRRERSYNEQFF. DNA for the CDR3: TGTGCCAGCAGGCGGGAGCGTTCCTACAATGAGCAGTTCTTC. The chain is built from TRBV6-5 and TRBJ2-1; 7 bases are shared with TRBD2. Germline loops: CDR1 MNHEY, CDR2 SVGAGI. V shed 6 bases and J 1 base; nucleotides not matched to a gene: 3. The CDR3 is 14 amino acids.

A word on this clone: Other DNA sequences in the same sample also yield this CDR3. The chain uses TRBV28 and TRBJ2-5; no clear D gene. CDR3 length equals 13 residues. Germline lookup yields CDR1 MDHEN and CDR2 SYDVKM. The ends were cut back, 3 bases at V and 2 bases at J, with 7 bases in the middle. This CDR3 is CASSFGGQETQYF. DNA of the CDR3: TGTGCCAGCAGTTTCGGCGGTCAAGAGACCCAGTACTTC.